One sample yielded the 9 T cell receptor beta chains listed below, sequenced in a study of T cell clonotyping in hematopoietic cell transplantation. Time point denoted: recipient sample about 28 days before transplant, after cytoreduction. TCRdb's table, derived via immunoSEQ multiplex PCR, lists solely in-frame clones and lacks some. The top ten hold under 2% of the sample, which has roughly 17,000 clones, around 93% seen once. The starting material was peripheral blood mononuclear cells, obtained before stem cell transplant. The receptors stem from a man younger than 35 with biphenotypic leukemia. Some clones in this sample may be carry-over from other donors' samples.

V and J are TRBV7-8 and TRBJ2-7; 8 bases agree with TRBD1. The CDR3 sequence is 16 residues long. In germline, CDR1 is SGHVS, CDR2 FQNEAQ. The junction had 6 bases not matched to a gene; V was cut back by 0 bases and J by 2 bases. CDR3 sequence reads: CASSLAPGQETYEQYF. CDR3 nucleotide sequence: TGTGCCAGCAGCTTAGCCCCGGGACAGGAGACCTACGAGCAGTACTTC.

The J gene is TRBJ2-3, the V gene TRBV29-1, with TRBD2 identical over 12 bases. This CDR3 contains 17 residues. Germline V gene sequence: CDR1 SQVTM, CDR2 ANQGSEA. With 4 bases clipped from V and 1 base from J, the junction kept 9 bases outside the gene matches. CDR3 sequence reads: CSVVGLAGGYGTDTQYF. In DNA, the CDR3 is TGCAGCGTTGTTGGGCTAGCGGGGGGGTACGGCACAGATACGCAGTATTTT.

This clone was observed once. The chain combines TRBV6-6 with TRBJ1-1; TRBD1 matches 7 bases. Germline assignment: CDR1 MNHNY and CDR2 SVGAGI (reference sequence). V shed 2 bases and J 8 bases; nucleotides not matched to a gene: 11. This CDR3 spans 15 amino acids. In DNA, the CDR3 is TGTGCCAGCAGTTACGCCGACAGGGAAACAGGCGAAGCTTTCTTT. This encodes CASSYADRETGEAFF.

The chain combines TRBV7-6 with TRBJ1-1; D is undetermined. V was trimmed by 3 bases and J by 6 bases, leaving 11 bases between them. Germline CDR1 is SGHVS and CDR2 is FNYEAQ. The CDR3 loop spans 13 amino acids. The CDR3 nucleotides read TGTGCCAGCAGCTTTTCTTCCGGGGCTGAAGCTTTCTTT. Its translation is CASSFSSGAEAFF. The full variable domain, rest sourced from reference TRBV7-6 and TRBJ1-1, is GAGVSQSPRYKVTKRGQDVALRCDPISGHVSLYWYRQALGQGPEFLTYFNYEAQQDKSGLPNDRFSAERPEGSISTLTIQRTEQRDSAMYRCASSFSSGAEAFFGQGTRLTVV.

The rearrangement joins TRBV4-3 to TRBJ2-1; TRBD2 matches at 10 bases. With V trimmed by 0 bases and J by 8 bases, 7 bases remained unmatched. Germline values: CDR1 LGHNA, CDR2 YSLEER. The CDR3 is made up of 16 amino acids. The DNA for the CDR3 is TGCGCCAGCAGCCAAGATCCCAGCGGGGGGGCCCATGAGCAGTTCTTC. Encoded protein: CASSQDPSGGAHEQFF.

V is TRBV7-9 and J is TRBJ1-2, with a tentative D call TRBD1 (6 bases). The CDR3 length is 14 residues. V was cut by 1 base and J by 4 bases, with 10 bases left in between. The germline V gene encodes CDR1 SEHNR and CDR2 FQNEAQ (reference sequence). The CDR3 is CASSLGRGIYGYTF. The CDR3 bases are TGTGCCAGCAGCTTAGGAAGGGGGATCTATGGCTACACCTTC. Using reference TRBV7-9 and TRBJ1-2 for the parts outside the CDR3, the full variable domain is DTGVSQNPRHKITKRGQNVTFRCDPISEHNRLYWYRQTLGQGPEFLTYFQNEAQLEKSRLLSDRFSAERPKGSFSTLEIQRTEQGDSAMYLCASSLGRGIYGYTFGSGTRLTVV.

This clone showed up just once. The CDR3 here is CASSEGDSNEQFF. CDR3 DNA sequence: TGTGCCAGCAGTGAAGGGGACAGCAATGAGCAGTTCTTC. V usage is TRBV6-4 and J usage is TRBJ2-1; 7 bases agree with TRBD1. The V segment lost 3 bases and the J segment 6 bases; nucleotides outside the gene matches: 2. The CDR3 covers 13 residues. Germline V gene sequence: CDR1 MRHNA, CDR2 SNTAGT.

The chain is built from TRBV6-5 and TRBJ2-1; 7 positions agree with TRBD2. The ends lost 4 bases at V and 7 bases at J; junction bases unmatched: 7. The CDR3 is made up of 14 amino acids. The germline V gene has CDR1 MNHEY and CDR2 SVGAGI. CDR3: CASSSGTKVNEQFF. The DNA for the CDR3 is TGTGCCAGCAGTTCCGGGACTAAGGTGAATGAGCAGTTCTTC.

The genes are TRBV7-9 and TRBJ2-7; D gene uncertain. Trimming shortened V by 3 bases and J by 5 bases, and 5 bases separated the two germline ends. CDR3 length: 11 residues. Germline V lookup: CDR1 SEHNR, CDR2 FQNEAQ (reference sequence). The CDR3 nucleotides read TGTGCCAGCAGCTTTTTCCACGAGCAGTACTTC. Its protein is CASSFFHEQYF. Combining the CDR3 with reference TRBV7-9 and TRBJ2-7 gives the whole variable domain DTGVSQNPRHKITKRGQNVTFRCDPISEHNRLYWYRQTLGQGPEFLTYFQNEAQLEKSRLLSDRFSAERPKGSFSTLEIQRTEQGDSAMYLCASSFFHEQYFGPGTRLTVT.